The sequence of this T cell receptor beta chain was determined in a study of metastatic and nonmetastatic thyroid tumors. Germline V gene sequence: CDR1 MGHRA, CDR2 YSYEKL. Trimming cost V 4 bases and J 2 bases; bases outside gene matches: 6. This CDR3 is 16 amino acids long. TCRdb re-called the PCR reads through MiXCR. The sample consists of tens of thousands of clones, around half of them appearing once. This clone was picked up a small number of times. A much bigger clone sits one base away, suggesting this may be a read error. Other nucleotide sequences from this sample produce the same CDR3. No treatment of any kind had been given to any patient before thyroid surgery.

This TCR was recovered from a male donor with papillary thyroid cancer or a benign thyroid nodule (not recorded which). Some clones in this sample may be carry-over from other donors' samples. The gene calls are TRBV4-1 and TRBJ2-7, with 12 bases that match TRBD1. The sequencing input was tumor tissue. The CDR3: CASSPGQGAGAYEQYF. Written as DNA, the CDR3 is TGCGCCAGCAGCCCGGGACAGGGGGCCGGGGCCTACGAGCAGTACTTC.